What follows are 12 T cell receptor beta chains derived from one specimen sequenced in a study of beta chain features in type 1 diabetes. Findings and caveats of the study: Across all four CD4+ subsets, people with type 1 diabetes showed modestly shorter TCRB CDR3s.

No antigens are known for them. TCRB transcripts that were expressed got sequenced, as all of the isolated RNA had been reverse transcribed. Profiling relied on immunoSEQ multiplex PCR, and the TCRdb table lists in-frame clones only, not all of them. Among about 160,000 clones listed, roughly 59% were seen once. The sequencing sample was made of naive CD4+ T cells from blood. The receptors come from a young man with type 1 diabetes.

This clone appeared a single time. CDR3 sequence (DNA): TGCGCCAGCAGCTTGTTCGGTAACACTGAAGCTTTCTTT. Translating gives CASSLFGNTEAFF. The V and J genes are TRBV5-1 and TRBJ1-1; D unclear. This CDR3 comprises 13 residues. Trimming left V 1 base short and J 2 bases short, with 6 bases between. In germline, CDR1 is SGHRS, CDR2 YFSETQ. The variable domain in full, completed from reference TRBV5-1 and TRBJ1-1, reads KAGVTQTPRYLIKTRGQQVTLSCSPISGHRSVSWYQQTPGQGLQFLFEYFSETQRNKGNFPGRFSGRQFSNSRSEMNVSTLELGDSALYLCASSLFGNTEAFFGQGTRLTVV.

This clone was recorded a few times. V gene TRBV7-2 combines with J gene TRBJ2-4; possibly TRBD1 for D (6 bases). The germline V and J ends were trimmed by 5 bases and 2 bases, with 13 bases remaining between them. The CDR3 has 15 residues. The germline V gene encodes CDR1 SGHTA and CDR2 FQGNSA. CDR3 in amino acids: CASSRWTDPKNIQYF. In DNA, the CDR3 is TGTGCCAGCAGCCGTTGGACAGACCCCAAAAACATTCAGTACTTC. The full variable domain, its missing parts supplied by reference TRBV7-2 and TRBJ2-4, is GAGVSQSPSNKVTEKGKDVELRCDPISGHTALYWYRQSLGQGLEFLIYFQGNSAPDKSGLPSDRFSAERTGGSVSTLTIQRTQQEDSAVYLCASSRWTDPKNIQYFGAGTRLSVL.

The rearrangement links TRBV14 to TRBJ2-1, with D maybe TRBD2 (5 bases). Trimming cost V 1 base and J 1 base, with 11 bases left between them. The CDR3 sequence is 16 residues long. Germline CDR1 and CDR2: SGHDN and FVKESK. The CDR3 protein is CASSQVRGSSYNEQFF. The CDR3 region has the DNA TGTGCCAGCAGCCAAGTTCGGGGATCATCCTACAATGAGCAGTTCTTC.

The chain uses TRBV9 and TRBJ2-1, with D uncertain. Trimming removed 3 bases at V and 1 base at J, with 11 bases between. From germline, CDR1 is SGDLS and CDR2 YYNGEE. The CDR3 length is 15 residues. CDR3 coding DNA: TGTGCCAGCAGCGCGGCATTGGCTTCCTACAATGAGCAGTTCTTC. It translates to CASSAALASYNEQFF.

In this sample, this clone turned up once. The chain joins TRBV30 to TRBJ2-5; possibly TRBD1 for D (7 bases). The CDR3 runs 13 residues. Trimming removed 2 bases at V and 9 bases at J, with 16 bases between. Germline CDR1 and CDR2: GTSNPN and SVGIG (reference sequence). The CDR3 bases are TGTGCCTGGAGTAATTCCGGCAGGGGGGCCCAGTACTTC. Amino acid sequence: CAWSNSGRGAQYF.

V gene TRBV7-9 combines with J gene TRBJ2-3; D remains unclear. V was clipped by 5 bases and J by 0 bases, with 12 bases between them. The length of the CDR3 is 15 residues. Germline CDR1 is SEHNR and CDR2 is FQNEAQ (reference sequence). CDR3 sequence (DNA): TGTGCCAGCAGCGCCCCAGAAACTAGCACAGATACGCAGTATTTT. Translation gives CASSAPETSTDTQYF. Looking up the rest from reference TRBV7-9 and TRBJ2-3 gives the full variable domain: DTGVSQNPRHKITKRGQNVTFRCDPISEHNRLYWYRQTLGQGPEFLTYFQNEAQLEKSRLLSDRFSAERPKGSFSTLEIQRTEQGDSAMYLCASSAPETSTDTQYFGPGTRLTVL.

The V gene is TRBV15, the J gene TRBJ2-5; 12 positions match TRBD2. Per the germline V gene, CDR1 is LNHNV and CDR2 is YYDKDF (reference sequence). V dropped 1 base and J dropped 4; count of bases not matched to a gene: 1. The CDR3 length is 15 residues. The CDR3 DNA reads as TGTGCCACCAGCAGAGCGACTAGCGGGGGAGAGACCCAGTACTTC. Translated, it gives CATSRATSGGETQYF. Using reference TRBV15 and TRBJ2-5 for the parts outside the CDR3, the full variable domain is DAMVIQNPRYQVTQFGKPVTLSCSQTLNHNVMYWYQQKSSQAPKLLFHYYDKDFNNEADTPDNFQSRRPNTSFCFLDIRSPGLGDTAMYLCATSRATSGGETQYFGPGTRLLVL.

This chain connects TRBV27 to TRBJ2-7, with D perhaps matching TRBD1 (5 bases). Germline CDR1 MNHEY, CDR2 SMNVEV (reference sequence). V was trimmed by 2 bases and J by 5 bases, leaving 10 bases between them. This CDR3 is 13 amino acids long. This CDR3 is CASSLDRRNEQYF. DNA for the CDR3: TGTGCCAGCAGTTTAGACAGACGTAACGAGCAGTACTTC.

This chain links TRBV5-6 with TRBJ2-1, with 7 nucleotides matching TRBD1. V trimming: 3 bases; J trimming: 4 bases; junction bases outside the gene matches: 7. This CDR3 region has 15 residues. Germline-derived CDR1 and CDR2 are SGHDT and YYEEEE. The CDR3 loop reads CASSYLDRVYNEQFF. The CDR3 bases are TGTGCCAGCAGCTACCTAGACAGGGTGTACAATGAGCAGTTCTTC. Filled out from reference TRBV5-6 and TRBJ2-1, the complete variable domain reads DAGVTQSPTHLIKTRGQQVTLRCSPKSGHDTVSWYQQALGQGPQFIFQYYEEEERQRGNFPDRFSGHQFPNYSSELNVNALLLGDSALYLCASSYLDRVYNEQFFGPGTRLTVL.

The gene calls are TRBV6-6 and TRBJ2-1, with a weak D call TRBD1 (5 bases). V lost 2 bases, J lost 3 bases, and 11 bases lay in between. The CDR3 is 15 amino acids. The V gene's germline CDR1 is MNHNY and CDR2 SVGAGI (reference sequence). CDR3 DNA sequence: TGTGCCAGCAGTTACGGCCAGGGTCACTACAATGAGCAGTTCTTC. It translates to CASSYGQGHYNEQFF.

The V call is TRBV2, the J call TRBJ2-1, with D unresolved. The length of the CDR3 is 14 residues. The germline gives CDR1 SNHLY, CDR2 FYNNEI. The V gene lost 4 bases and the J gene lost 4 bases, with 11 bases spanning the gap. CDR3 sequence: CASSAGSSYNEQFF. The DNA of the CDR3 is TGTGCCAGCAGTGCTGGTTCAAGTTACAATGAGCAGTTCTTC. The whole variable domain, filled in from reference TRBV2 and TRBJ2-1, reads EPEVTQTPSHQVTQMGQEVILRCVPISNHLYFYWYRQILGQKVEFLVSFYNNEISEKSEIFDDQFSVERPDGSNFTLKIRSTKLEDSAMYFCASSAGSSYNEQFFGPGTRLTVL.

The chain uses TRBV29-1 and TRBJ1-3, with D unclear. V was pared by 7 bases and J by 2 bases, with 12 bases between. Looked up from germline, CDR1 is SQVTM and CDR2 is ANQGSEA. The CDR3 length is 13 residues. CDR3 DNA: TGCAGCGCTGAGGAAAGGGCTGGAAACACCATATATTTT. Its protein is CSAEERAGNTIYF. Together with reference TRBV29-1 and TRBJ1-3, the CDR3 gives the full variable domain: SAVISQKPSRDICQRGTSLTIQCQVDSQVTMMFWYRQQPGQSLTLIATANQGSEATYESGFVIDKFPISRPNLTFSTLTVSNMSPEDSSIYLCSAEERAGNTIYFGEGSWLTVV.